A single TCR beta chain is shown here with its context. The antigen remains undetermined. V shed 6 bases and J shed 1 base, with 24 bases lying between them. The CDR3 loop spans 18 amino acids. Germline V gene data show CDR1 as MDHEN and CDR2 as SYDVKM. This sample is drawn from a study of blood T cells in healthy people across ages. General study findings and limits: Roughly linearly, TCR beta diversity per million T cells fell as age increased.

Combining a sample-barcoded 5' primer with a J-beta primer mix, a second PCR ran for roughly 7 to 12 cycles. TCRdb fed the 5' RACE reads into MiXCR, producing one record per CDR3 protein. This sample has roughly 1.4 million distinct CDR3 sequences, with around 59% found just once. Sequencing input: blood. The V call is TRBV28, the J call TRBJ1-1; D ambiguous. The TCR sequence derives from a man aged 18 to 35 in good health. CDR3: CASRMTIPRRERNTEAFF. The CDR3 bases are TGTGCCAGCAGGATGACCATACCCCGAAGGGAGAGGAACACTGAAGCTTTCTTT.